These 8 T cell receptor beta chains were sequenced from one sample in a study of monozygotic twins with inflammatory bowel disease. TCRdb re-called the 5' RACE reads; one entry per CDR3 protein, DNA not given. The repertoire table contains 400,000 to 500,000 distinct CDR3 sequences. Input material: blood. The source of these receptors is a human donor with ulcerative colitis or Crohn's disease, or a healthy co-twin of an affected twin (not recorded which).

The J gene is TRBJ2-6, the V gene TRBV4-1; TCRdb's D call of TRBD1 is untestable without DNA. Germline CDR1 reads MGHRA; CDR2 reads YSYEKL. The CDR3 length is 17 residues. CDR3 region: CASSQVGRGRGANVLTF.

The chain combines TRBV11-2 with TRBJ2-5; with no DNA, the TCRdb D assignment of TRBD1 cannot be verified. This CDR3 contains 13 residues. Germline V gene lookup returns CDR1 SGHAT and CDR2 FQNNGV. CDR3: CASTQGGRETQYF.

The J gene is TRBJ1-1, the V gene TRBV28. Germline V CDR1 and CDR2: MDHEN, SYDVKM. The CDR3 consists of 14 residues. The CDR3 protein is CASSLHVANTEAFF.

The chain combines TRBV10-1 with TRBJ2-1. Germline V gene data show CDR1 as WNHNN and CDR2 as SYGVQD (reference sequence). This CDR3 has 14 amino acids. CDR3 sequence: CASSGGLVGTEQFF.

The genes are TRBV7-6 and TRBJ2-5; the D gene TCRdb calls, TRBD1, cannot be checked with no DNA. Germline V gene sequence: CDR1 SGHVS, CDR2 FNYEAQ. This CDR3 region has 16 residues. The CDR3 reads CASSLWKGRFQETQYF.

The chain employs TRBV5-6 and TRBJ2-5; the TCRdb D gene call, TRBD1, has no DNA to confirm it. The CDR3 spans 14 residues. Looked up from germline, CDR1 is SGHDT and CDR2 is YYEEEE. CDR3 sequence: CASSYAGWGETQYF.

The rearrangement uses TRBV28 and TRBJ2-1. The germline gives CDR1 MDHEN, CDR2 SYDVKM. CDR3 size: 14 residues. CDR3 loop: CASRDPSSYNEQFF.

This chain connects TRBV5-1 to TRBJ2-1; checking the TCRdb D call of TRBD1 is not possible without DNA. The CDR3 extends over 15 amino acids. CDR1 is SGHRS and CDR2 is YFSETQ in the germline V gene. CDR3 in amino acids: CASSSPGPPGNEQFF.